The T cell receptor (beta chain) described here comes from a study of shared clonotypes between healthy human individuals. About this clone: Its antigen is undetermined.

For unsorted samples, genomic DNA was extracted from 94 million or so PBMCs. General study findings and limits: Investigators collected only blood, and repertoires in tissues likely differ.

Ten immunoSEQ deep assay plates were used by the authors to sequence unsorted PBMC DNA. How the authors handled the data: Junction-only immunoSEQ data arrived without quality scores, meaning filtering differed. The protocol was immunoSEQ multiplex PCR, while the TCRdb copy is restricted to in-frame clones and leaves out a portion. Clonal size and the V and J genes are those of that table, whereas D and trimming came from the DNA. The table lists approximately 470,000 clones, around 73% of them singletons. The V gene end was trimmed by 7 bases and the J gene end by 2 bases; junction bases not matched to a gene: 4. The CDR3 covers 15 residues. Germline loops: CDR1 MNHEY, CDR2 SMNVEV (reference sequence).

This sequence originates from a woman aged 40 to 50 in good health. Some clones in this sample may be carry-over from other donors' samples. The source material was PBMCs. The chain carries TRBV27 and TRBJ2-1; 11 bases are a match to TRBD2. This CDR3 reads CASTLAGGPYNEQFF. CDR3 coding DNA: TGTGCCAGCACCTTAGCGGGAGGGCCCTACAATGAGCAGTTCTTC.